The clone carrying this T cell receptor beta chain was recorded a few times. This specimen comes from a study of T cells in Graves' hyperthyroidism and ophthalmopathy. Amplification targeted TCR beta CDR3 regions from RNA transcripts. The study used the HTBI primer set for a first-round RT-PCR of the TCR CDR3. TCRdb called the multiplex PCR reads again in MiXCR, with one record for every CDR3 protein. The sample holds hundreds of thousands of distinct CDR3 sequences, roughly 15% seen once. Losses at the gene ends were 3 bases for V and 1 base for J; bases not matched to a gene: 20. Germline CDR1 is DFQATT and CDR2 is SNEGSKA (reference sequence). The CDR3 has 20 residues.

V gene TRBV20-1 combines with J gene TRBJ2-1, with 8 nucleotides matching TRBD2. The sample taken for sequencing was blood. The sequence came from a woman aged 50 to 65 with Graves' ophthalmopathy. The CDR3: CSASLFSASGSAQSYNEQFF. The CDR3 region has the DNA TGCAGTGCTAGTCTATTTTCGGCCAGCGGGAGTGCTCAATCCTACAATGAGCAGTTCTTC.